Following are 18 T cell receptor beta chains from one sample sequenced in a study of T cell clonotyping in hematopoietic cell transplantation. The time point denotes: recipient sample about 28 days before transplant, after cytoreduction. The table came from immunoSEQ multiplex PCR; TCRdb's copy has only in-frame clones and leaves some out. This table has 20,000 to 25,000 clones, 85% to 90% appearing once. The source was peripheral blood mononuclear cells, collected before stem cell transplant. The receptors come from a man aged 18 to 30 with biphenotypic leukemia. Some clones in this sample may be carry-over from other donors' samples.

J is TRBJ1-4 and V is TRBV27, with D possibly TRBD1 on 6 matching bases. The CDR3 is 14 amino acids. The germline V and J ends were trimmed by 6 bases and 4 bases, with 12 bases remaining between them. In germline, CDR1 is MNHEY, CDR2 SMNVEV (reference sequence). The CDR3 is CASRYRAGNEKLFF. CDR3 sequence (DNA): TGTGCCAGCAGGTACAGGGCGGGTAATGAAAAACTGTTTTTT.

The V gene is TRBV6-1, the J gene TRBJ2-1, with D perhaps being TRBD1 or TRBD2 (6 bases each). The CDR3 runs to 11 residues. CDR1 and CDR2 from the germline V gene are MNHNS and SASEGT. CDR3 loop: CAGTGAGEQFF. Written as DNA, the CDR3 is TGTGCAGGGACGGGGGCGGGCGAGCAGTTCTTC.

The chain carries TRBV11-2 and TRBJ2-2; D unclear. Germline CDR1 is SGHAT and CDR2 is FQNNGV. The CDR3 covers 15 residues. V lost 3 bases and J lost 1, with 9 bases in between. CDR3 sequence: CASSLRRENTGELFF. CDR3 nucleotides: TGTGCCAGCAGCTTGAGAAGGGAGAACACCGGGGAGCTGTTTTTT.

The chain couples TRBV29-1 to TRBJ2-7; D possibly corresponds to TRBD1 (5 bases). The CDR3 extends over 12 amino acids. CDR1 is SQVTM and CDR2 is ANQGSEA in the germline V gene. Trimming removed 7 bases at V and 0 bases at J, with 10 bases between. CDR3 residues: CSARQSSYEQYF. As DNA, the CDR3 is TGCAGCGCTCGACAGAGCTCCTACGAGCAGTACTTC.

The chain links TRBV10-3 to TRBJ1-1; no firm D call. V was clipped by 4 bases and J by 2 bases, with 11 bases between them. CDR1 ENHRY and CDR2 SYGVKD come from the germline V gene. This CDR3 spans 14 amino acids. The CDR3 loop reads CAISGKGPNTEAFF. CDR3 sequence (DNA): TGTGCCATCAGTGGGAAAGGTCCCAACACTGAAGCTTTCTTT.

V is TRBV2 and J is TRBJ2-7; D ambiguous. CDR1 is SNHLY, CDR2 FYNNEI, per germline. The CDR3 length is 10 residues. The V and J ends lost 5 bases and 6 bases respectively, with 5 bases between them. This CDR3 reads CASSQSEQYF. The CDR3 DNA is TGTGCCAGCAGTCAGAGCGAGCAGTACTTC.

V is TRBV10-3 and J is TRBJ1-2; D is uncertain. With 6 bases removed from V and 5 bases from J, the gap between germline ends came to 13 bases. CDR3 length: 13 residues. In germline, CDR1 is ENHRY, CDR2 SYGVKD. DNA for the CDR3: TGTGCCATCAGCTCAGGTGGGATATATGGCTACACCTTC. It is translated as CAISSGGIYGYTF.

This chain links TRBV29-1 with TRBJ1-1, with TRBD1 identical over 7 bases. Germline CDR1 SQVTM, CDR2 ANQGSEA. This CDR3 has 10 amino acids. Trimming removed 5 bases from V and 11 bases from J; junction bases left unmatched: 5. CDR3 nucleotides: TGCAGCGTTCCTGGGACAGAGGCTTTCTTT. It yields the protein CSVPGTEAFF.

The rearrangement links TRBV6-4 to TRBJ2-2; TRBD2 aligns across 8 bases. V was pared by 3 bases and J by 5 bases, with 5 bases of the junction left unmatched. The CDR3 covers 15 residues. Germline V gene sequence: CDR1 MRHNA, CDR2 SNTAGT. Written as DNA, the CDR3 is TGTGCCAGCAGTGAGGTAGCGGGACAAACCGGGGAGCTGTTTTTT. The encoded protein is CASSEVAGQTGELFF.

CDR3 sequence: CASSKQGQGGSYEQYF. The CDR3 DNA sequence: TGCGCCAGCAGCAAGCAGGGACAGGGAGGCTCCTACGAGCAGTACTTC. The chain couples TRBV10-2 to TRBJ2-7; the match to TRBD1 covers 9 bases. This CDR3 region has 16 residues. Trimming cost V 6 bases and J 0 bases; bases outside gene matches: 9. Germline V gene lookup returns CDR1 WSHSY and CDR2 SAAADI.

This clone was seen a single time. This chain uses TRBV5-6 with TRBJ2-1, with D perhaps TRBD2 (6 bases). Per germline, CDR1 SGHDT and CDR2 YYEEEE. The CDR3 has 15 residues. V lost 1 base to trimming and J lost 2 bases, with 10 bases between them. The CDR3 protein is CASSLPGEPYNEQFF. As DNA, the CDR3 is TGTGCCAGCAGCTTGCCGGGGGAACCCTACAATGAGCAGTTCTTC.

The V call is TRBV19, the J call TRBJ1-4; D is possibly TRBD1 (5 bases). Germline CDR1 is LNHDA and CDR2 is SQIVND (reference sequence). Trimming took 6 bases from V and 0 from J, leaving 11 bases between them. This CDR3 is built from 15 residues. The CDR3 is CASRPDSATNEKLFF. The CDR3 nucleotides read TGTGCCAGTAGGCCCGACAGCGCAACTAATGAAAAACTGTTTTTT.

The rearrangement uses TRBV9 and TRBJ2-6; D gene unclear. Germline lookup yields CDR1 SGDLS and CDR2 YYNGEE. The CDR3 runs to 15 residues. Trimming removed 1 base at V and 0 bases at J, with 5 bases between. The DNA for the CDR3 is TGTGCCAGCAGCGTACCTAACTCTGGGGCCAACGTCCTGACTTTC. It yields the protein CASSVPNSGANVLTF.

The gene calls are TRBV7-2 and TRBJ1-4; D possibly corresponds to TRBD1 (6 bases). Germline V lookup: CDR1 SGHTA, CDR2 FQGNSA. The CDR3 is 19 amino acids. V lost 5 bases and J 2 bases, leaving 24 bases between the germline ends. CDR3 coding DNA: TGTGCCAGCAGCCCAGGGAGGGTGCAGGGGAGGGGGACTAATGAAAAACTGTTTTTT. Translating it yields CASSPGRVQGRGTNEKLFF. Variable domain in full (rest from reference TRBV7-2 and TRBJ1-4): GAGVSQSPSNKVTEKGKDVELRCDPISGHTALYWYRQSLGQGLEFLIYFQGNSAPDKSGLPSDRFSAERTGGSVSTLTIQRTQQEDSAVYLCASSPGRVQGRGTNEKLFFGSGTQLSVL.

The chain employs TRBV13 and TRBJ2-4; possible D gene TRBD2, 6 bases. The CDR3 has 15 residues. The germline CDR1 and CDR2 sequences are PRHDT and FYEKMQ (reference sequence). With 0 bases removed from V and 5 bases from J, the gap between germline ends came to 11 bases. CDR3 coding DNA: TGTGCCAGCAGCTTAGGTCTCGGACTACAAAACATTCAGTACTTC. Translated, it gives CASSLGLGLQNIQYF.

CDR3 amino acids: CASSRGEDTEAFF. The CDR3 DNA reads as TGTGCCAGCTCAAGAGGAGAAGACACTGAAGCTTTCTTT. The chain uses TRBV6-5 and TRBJ1-1; D unresolved. V was pared by 8 bases and J by 3 bases, with 13 bases between. This CDR3 spans 13 amino acids. The germline V gene has CDR1 MNHEY and CDR2 SVGAGI.

V gene TRBV11-3 combines with J gene TRBJ2-5, with 7 bases aligning to TRBD2. CDR3 length equals 13 residues. Trimming at V came to 8 bases and at J to 5 bases, leaving 8 bases not matched to a gene. The germline V gene encodes CDR1 SGHNT and CDR2 YENEEA. CDR3 nucleotide sequence: TGTGCCAGCTCGGGTCGGGGGGATGAGACCCAGTACTTC. Its protein product is CASSGRGDETQYF.

The V and J genes are TRBV7-6 and TRBJ2-3; D is unclear. Trimming shortened V by 5 bases and J by 1 base, and 10 bases separated the two germline ends. This CDR3 is built from 14 residues. The germline gives CDR1 SGHVS, CDR2 FNYEAQ. The CDR3 region has the DNA TGTGCCAGCAGCCCTAGTACTGGCACAGATACGCAGTATTTT. This encodes CASSPSTGTDTQYF.